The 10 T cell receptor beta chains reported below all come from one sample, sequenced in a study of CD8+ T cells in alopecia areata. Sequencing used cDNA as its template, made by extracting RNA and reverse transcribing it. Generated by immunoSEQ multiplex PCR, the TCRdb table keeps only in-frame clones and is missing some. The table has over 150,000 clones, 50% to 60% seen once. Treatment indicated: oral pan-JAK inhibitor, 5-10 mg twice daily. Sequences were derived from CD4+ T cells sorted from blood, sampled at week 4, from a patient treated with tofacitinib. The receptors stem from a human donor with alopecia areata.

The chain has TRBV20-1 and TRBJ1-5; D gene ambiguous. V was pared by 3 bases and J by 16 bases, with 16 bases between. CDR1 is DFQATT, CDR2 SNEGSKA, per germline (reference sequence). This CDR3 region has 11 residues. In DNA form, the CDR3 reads TGCAGTGCTAGCCTGGAGGGCAGCATTCATTTT. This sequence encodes CSASLEGSIHF.

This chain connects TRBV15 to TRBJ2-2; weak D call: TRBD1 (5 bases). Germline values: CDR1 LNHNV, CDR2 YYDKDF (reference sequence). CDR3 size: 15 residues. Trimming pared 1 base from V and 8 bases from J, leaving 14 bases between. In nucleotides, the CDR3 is TGTGCCACCAGCAGAGGCGGACAAGTAAAGGGGGAGCTGTTTTTT. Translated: CATSRGGQVKGELFF.

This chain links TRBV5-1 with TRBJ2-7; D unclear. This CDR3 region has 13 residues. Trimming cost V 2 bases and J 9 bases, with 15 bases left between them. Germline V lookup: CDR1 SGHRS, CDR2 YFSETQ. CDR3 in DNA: TGCGCCAGCAGCTTCTCGTCTACTTTGGTGCAGTACTTC. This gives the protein CASSFSSTLVQYF.

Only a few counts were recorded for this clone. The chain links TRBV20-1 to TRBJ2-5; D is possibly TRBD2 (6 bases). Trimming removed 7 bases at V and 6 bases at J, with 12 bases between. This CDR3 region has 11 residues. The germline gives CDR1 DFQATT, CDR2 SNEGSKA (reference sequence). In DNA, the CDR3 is TGCAGTGGCGGGACCCCAAAGACCCAGTACTTC. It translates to CSGGTPKTQYF.

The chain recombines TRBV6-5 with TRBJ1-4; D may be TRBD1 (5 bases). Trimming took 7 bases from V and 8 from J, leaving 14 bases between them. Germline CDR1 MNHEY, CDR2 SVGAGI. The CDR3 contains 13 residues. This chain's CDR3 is CASNRGPGEKLFF. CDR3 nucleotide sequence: TGTGCCAGCAATAGGGGCCCGGGGGAAAAACTGTTTTTT.

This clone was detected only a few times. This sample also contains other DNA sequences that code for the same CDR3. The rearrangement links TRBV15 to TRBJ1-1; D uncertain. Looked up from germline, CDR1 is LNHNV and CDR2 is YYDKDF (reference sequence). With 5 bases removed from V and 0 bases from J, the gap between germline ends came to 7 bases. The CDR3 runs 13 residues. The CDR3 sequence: CATSGRMNTEAFF. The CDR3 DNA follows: TGTGCCACCAGCGGCCGCATGAACACTGAAGCTTTCTTT.

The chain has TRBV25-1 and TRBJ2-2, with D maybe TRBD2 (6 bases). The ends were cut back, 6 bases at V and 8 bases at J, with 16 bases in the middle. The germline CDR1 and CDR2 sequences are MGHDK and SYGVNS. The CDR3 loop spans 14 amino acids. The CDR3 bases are TGTGCCAGCAGCCCACCGGGACTTTTTGGGGAGCTGTTTTTT. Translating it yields CASSPPGLFGELFF.

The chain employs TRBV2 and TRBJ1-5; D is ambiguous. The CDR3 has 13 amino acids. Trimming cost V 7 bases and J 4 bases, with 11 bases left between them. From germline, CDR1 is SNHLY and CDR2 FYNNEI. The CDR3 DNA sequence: TGTGCCAGCACCGAGGGCCCAAATCAGCCCCAGCATTTT. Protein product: CASTEGPNQPQHF. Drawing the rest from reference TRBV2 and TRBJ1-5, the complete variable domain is EPEVTQTPSHQVTQMGQEVILRCVPISNHLYFYWYRQILGQKVEFLVSFYNNEISEKSEIFDDQFSVERPDGSNFTLKIRSTKLEDSAMYFCASTEGPNQPQHFGDGTRLSIL.

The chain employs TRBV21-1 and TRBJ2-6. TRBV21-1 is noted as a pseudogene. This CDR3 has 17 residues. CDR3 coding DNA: TGTGCCAGCAGCAAAACGATTAAGGGCTCTGGGGCCAACGTCCTGACTTTC. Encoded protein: CASSKTIKGSGANVLTF.

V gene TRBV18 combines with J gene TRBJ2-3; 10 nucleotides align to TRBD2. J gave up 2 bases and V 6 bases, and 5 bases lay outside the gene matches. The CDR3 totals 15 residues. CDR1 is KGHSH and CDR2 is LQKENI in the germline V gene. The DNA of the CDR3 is TGTGCCAGCTCGCAACTAGCGGGATCCACAGATACGCAGTATTTT. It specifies CASSQLAGSTDTQYF.